The T cell receptor (beta chain) under discussion was sequenced for a study of PD-L1 blockade in urothelial cancer. Some clones are missing from TCRdb's copy, which holds only in-frame ones; the method was immunoSEQ multiplex PCR. Of tens of thousands of clones listed, around 80% are singletons. V lost 5 bases, J lost 6 bases, and 7 bases stayed unmatched. The germline V gene has CDR1 SGHNT and CDR2 YENEEA. This CDR3 has 13 residues. The chain uses TRBV11-3 and TRBJ2-7; 7 bases agree with TRBD2. The clonotype was recovered from a man in his sixties with urothelial cancer. The specimen was PBMCs, collected around atezolizumab (anti-PD-L1) treatment. The CDR3 region has the DNA TGTGCCAGCAGCACAAGTTTAGCGGGCGAGCAGTACTTC. It encodes CASSTSLAGEQYF.